Below, 22 T cell receptor beta chains from the same sample are listed, as sequenced in a study of blood T cell repertoires in COVID-19. Assay used: immunoSEQ multiplex PCR; TCRdb lists only in-frame clones, some missing. The sample records approximately 250,000 clones, roughly 80% being singletons. What was sequenced was peripheral blood. These receptors all come from a man aged 55 to 70 with acute or convalescent COVID-19.

This clone was found once. The chain recombines TRBV11-2 with TRBJ2-5; D may be TRBD1 (6 bases). V lost 5 bases and J lost 2, with 12 bases in between. There are 14 residues in the CDR3. The germline CDR1 and CDR2 sequences are SGHAT and FQNNGV. The DNA of the CDR3 is TGTGCCAGCAGCCAAGGACAGCTTCAAGAGACCCAGTACTTC. It is translated as CASSQGQLQETQYF.

J is TRBJ2-7 and V is TRBV18, with TRBD2 as a possible D gene (5 bases). This CDR3 is built from 15 residues. V lost 4 bases to trimming and J lost 0 bases, with 13 bases between them. The V gene's germline CDR1 is KGHSH and CDR2 LQKENI. The CDR3 spells CASSLQNEGSYEQYF. The CDR3 bases are TGTGCCAGCTCACTGCAGAATGAGGGCTCCTACGAGCAGTACTTC.

Notes on this clone: At one of its ends the junction is not consistent with the germline gene, which may arise from a read error. The chain has TRBV6-2 or TRBV6-3 and TRBJ2-1, with TRBD2 matching 11 bases. Per the germline V gene, CDR1 is MNHEY and CDR2 is SVGEGT. CDR3 length: 15 residues. Here the CDR3 reads CASSDSLAGVVEQFF. For the CDR3, the DNA is TGTGCCAGCAGTGACTCACTAGCGGGAGTCGTTGAGCAGTTCTTC.

The genes are TRBV5-1 and TRBJ2-1, with D possibly being TRBD2 (6 bases). Trimming took off 7 bases at V and 8 bases at J, with 19 bases between the two ends. This CDR3 has 14 amino acids. Germline V lookup: CDR1 SGHRS, CDR2 YFSETQ. The CDR3 is CASRGDSYLDEQFF. CDR3 nucleotide sequence: TGCGCCAGCCGCGGGGATAGTTATCTCGATGAGCAGTTCTTC.

V and J are TRBV5-4 and TRBJ2-3, with 7 bases identical to TRBD2. CDR3 length: 20 amino acids. Germline V gene sequence: CDR1 SGHNT, CDR2 YYREEE (reference sequence). J gave up 3 bases and V 0 bases, and 19 bases lay outside the gene matches. CDR3 sequence: CASSLEAPGRRESRTDTQYF. The CDR3 DNA follows: TGTGCCAGCAGCTTGGAGGCCCCGGGGAGGCGGGAGAGTCGAACAGATACGCAGTATTTT.

In this sample, this clone turned up a few times. The V call is TRBV5-3, the J call TRBJ1-2, with a weak D call TRBD1 (6 bases). TRBV5-3 is reported as an ORF; its role is uncertain. The CDR3 covers 17 residues. V lost 4 bases and J 2 bases, leaving 21 bases between the germline ends. The chain's CDR3 is CARSAGPGGHKNYGYTF. CDR3 sequence (DNA): TGTGCCAGAAGCGCCGGCCCGGGGGGACACAAAAACTATGGCTACACCTTC.

The chain employs TRBV10-3 and TRBJ1-5; D is uncertain. Trimming shortened V by 2 bases and J by 0 bases, and 8 bases separated the two germline ends. The CDR3 is 15 residues long. CDR1 is ENHRY, CDR2 SYGVKD, per germline. CDR3: CAISETLYSNQPQHF. DNA for the CDR3: TGTGCCATCAGTGAGACCCTCTATAGCAATCAGCCCCAGCATTTT.

The rearrangement uses TRBV5-5 and TRBJ1-5; D ambiguous. The CDR3 has 14 amino acids. The ends were cut back, 4 bases at V and 6 bases at J, with 14 bases in the middle. Germline V gives CDR1 SGHKS, CDR2 YYEKEE (reference sequence). The CDR3, as DNA: TGTGCCAGCAGCCCGACCCCGGAGGTTCAGCCCCAGCATTTT. Translation: CASSPTPEVQPQHF.

The chain recombines TRBV5-1 with TRBJ2-1; 7 positions match TRBD1. V gave up 4 bases and J gave up 4 bases; unmatched junction bases: 8. Germline-derived CDR1 and CDR2 are SGHRS and YFSETQ. This CDR3 region has 15 residues. The CDR3 DNA reads TGCGCCAGCAGCCAGGGGGTCCCCCTATACAATGAGCAGTTCTTC. Its protein is CASSQGVPLYNEQFF. The whole variable domain, remainder taken from reference TRBV5-1 and TRBJ2-1, is KAGVTQTPRYLIKTRGQQVTLSCSPISGHRSVSWYQQTPGQGLQFLFEYFSETQRNKGNFPGRFSGRQFSNSRSEMNVSTLELGDSALYLCASSQGVPLYNEQFFGPGTRLTVL.

This clone was counted a few times. The V call is TRBV6-2 or TRBV6-3, the J call TRBJ1-6; D is perhaps TRBD1 (6 bases). Trimming pared 6 bases from V and 7 bases from J, leaving 13 bases between. Per the germline V gene, CDR1 is MNHEY and CDR2 is SVGEGT. This CDR3 has 14 residues. CDR3 loop: CASSPRGGNSPLHF. The CDR3 DNA is TGTGCCAGCAGCCCCAGGGGAGGGAATTCACCCCTCCACTTT.

Details on this clone: The same CDR3 can be traced to other DNA sequences in this sample. This chain links TRBV4-2 with TRBJ1-3; unclear D gene. CDR1 is LGHNA and CDR2 is YNFKEQ in the germline V gene. The ends were cut back, 1 base at V and 0 bases at J, with 4 bases in the middle. The CDR3 consists of 14 residues. DNA for the CDR3: TGTGCCAGCAGCCAAGGGAGCTCTGGAAACACCATATATTTT. It is translated as CASSQGSSGNTIYF.

The rearrangement links TRBV6-5 to TRBJ2-1; no reliable D call. Deletions cut 6 bases from V and 4 bases from J, with 4 bases between. This CDR3 has 11 amino acids. Germline loops: CDR1 MNHEY, CDR2 SVGAGI. The CDR3 DNA sequence: TGTGCCAGCAGACAGTACAATGAGCAGTTCTTC. Residues: CASRQYNEQFF.

This clone occurred once. The rearrangement links TRBV2 to TRBJ1-2, with D possibly TRBD1 on 5 matching bases. The CDR3 is made up of 14 amino acids. Per germline, CDR1 SNHLY and CDR2 FYNNEI. The CDR3 protein is CGSEGAWEDYGYTF. CDR3 nucleotide sequence: TGTGGTTCCGAAGGGGCTTGGGAAGACTATGGCTACACCTTC.

This chain joins TRBV2 and TRBJ1-1, with D perhaps matching TRBD1 (5 bases). V lost 7 bases to trimming and J lost 10 bases, with 19 bases between them. Germline V gene sequence: CDR1 SNHLY, CDR2 FYNNEI. The CDR3 contains 13 residues. In nucleotides, the CDR3 is TGTGCCAGCACCTCCGACAGCACCCTCAGAGCTTTCTTT. This encodes CASTSDSTLRAFF.

This clone was seen only a few times. The chain has TRBV4-1 and TRBJ2-3, with 7 bases identical to TRBD2. The CDR3 spans 18 residues. Germline CDR1 is MGHRA and CDR2 is YSYEKL. With V trimmed by 2 bases and J by 2 bases, 13 bases remained unmatched. This CDR3 is CASSQRPGLAEITDTQYF. The CDR3 DNA follows: TGCGCCAGCAGCCAAAGACCTGGGCTAGCGGAAATCACAGATACGCAGTATTTT.

The chain joins TRBV9 to TRBJ1-3; D unclear. This CDR3 is 15 amino acids long. V gave up 3 bases and J gave up 2 bases, with 12 bases separating them. The germline CDR1 and CDR2 sequences are SGDLS and YYNGEE. The CDR3 DNA sequence: TGTGCCAGCAGCGCCGGCGCTGGAGCTGGAAACACCATATATTTT. Translation gives CASSAGAGAGNTIYF.

To note about this clone: One junction end does not reproduce the germline sequence, and a read error may be involved. This chain connects TRBV7-7 to TRBJ2-2; TRBD1 matches at 9 bases. CDR3 length: 15 amino acids. Germline CDR1 reads SSHAT; CDR2 reads FNYEAQ (reference sequence). CDR3 DNA: TGTGCTAGCAGCTCAGGACAGGGGTACACCGGGGAGCTGTTTTTT. It yields the protein CASSSGQGYTGELFF.

The chain couples TRBV19 to TRBJ2-1; 12 positions match TRBD2. The CDR3 covers 15 residues. V was clipped by 4 bases and J by 9 bases; unmatched bases: 7. CDR1 LNHDA and CDR2 SQIVND come from the germline V gene (reference sequence). CDR3 in DNA: TGTGCCAGTAGTACATCTAGCGGGAGGGCCACTGAGCAGTTCTTC. This translates into CASSTSSGRATEQFF.

The V call is TRBV4-1, the J call TRBJ2-7; D not certain. This CDR3 region has 17 residues. Trimming shortened V by 1 base and J by 5 bases, and 21 bases separated the two germline ends. Germline V gives CDR1 MGHRA, CDR2 YSYEKL. CDR3 nucleotide sequence: TGCGCCAGCAGCCAAGTTGGTGTTAGCTTGGTCCCCCACGAGCAGTACTTC. Amino acid sequence: CASSQVGVSLVPHEQYF.

The J gene is TRBJ1-6, the V gene TRBV9; D not certain. Trimming removed 0 bases at V and 9 bases at J, with 13 bases between. The germline gives CDR1 SGDLS, CDR2 YYNGEE. The CDR3 has 15 residues. The CDR3 sequence is CASSVEETLASPLHF. The DNA of the CDR3 is TGTGCCAGCAGCGTAGAAGAGACACTGGCTTCACCCCTCCACTTT.

The table lists this clone with a count of one. The V gene is TRBV9, the J gene TRBJ2-7, with TRBD2 matching over 12 bases. The CDR3 consists of 18 residues. Germline trimming cut 1 base from V and 3 bases from J; bases unmatched to any gene: 11. CDR1 and CDR2 (germline): SGDLS, YYNGEE. In DNA form, the CDR3 reads TGTGCCAGCAGCGTAACTCTCTTGCGGACTAGCGGGATCTACGAGCAGTACTTC. It specifies CASSVTLLRTSGIYEQYF.

This chain links TRBV28 with TRBJ1-5; 8 bases fit TRBD1. Per the germline V gene, CDR1 is MDHEN and CDR2 is SYDVKM. The CDR3 is 15 residues long. Trimming took 4 bases from V and 6 from J; bases not matched to a gene: 8. The CDR3 is CASSSNRGTGQPQHF. DNA of the CDR3: TGTGCCAGCAGTTCAAACAGGGGGACGGGTCAGCCCCAGCATTTT.